The table lists the clone carrying this T cell receptor beta chain with a count of one. Its antigen remains unidentified. This table comes from immunoSEQ multiplex PCR, and its TCRdb copy is limited to in-frame clones, with some not included. The sample includes fewer than 90,000 clones, roughly 94% seen only once; the top ten take approximately 3.4%. Trimming shortened V by 7 bases and J by 0 bases, and 8 bases separated the two germline ends. There are 13 residues in the CDR3. Germline CDR1 and CDR2: SNHLY and FYNNEI. The sample is drawn from a study of cytomegalovirus exposure and HLA in healthy donors. Whole-study context: In a later analysis, the 100 to 150 validation repertoires were reported to have used the same platform as the 600 to 800 first-cohort repertoires.

Study-wide results and caveats: Reported performance of the classifier showed diagnosis of cytomegalovirus status with high specificity and sensitivity. Confirmation in vitro established that three CMV-associated chains were specific for CMV antigens.

This clonotype was obtained from a woman between 18 and 29 years old in good health and CMV-seropositive. The sequencing sample was made of PBMCs. This chain joins TRBV2 and TRBJ2-3, with D tentatively TRBD2 (6 bases). The CDR3 region is CASKGRSTDTQYF. CDR3 DNA sequence: TGTGCCAGCAAGGGGAGGAGCACAGATACGCAGTATTTT. Based on the CDR3 plus reference TRBV2 and TRBJ2-3, the full variable domain is EPEVTQTPSHQVTQMGQEVILRCVPISNHLYFYWYRQILGQKVEFLVSFYNNEISEKSEIFDDQFSVERPDGSNFTLKIRSTKLEDSAMYFCASKGRSTDTQYFGPGTRLTVL.